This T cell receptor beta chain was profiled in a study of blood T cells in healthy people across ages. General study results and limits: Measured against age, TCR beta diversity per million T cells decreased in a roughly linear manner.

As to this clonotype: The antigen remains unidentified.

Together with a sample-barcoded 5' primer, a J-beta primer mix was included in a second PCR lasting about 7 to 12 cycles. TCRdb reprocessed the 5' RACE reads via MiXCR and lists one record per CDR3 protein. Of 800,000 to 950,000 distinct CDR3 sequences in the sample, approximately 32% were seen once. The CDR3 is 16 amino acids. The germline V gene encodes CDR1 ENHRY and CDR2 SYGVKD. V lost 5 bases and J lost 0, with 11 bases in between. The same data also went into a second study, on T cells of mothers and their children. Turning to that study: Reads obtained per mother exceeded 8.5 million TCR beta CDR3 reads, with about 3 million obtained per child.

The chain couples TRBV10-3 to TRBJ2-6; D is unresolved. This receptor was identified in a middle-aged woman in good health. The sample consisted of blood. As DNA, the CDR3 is TGTGCCATCAGTCTCTACACGAGCTCTGGGGCCAACGTCCTGACTTTC. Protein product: CAISLYTSSGANVLTF.